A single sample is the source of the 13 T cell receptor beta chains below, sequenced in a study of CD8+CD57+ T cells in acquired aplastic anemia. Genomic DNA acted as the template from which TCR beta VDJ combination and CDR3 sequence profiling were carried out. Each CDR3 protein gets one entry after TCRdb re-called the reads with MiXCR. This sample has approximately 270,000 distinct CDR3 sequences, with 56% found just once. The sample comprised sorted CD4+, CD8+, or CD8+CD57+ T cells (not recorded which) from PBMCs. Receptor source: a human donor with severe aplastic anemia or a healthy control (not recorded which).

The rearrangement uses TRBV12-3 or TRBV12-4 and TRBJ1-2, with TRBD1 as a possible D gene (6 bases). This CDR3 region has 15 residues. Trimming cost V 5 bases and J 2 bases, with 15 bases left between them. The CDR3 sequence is CASSVTGHGNYGYTF. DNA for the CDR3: TGTGCCAGCAGTGTCACGGGACACGGAAACTATGGCTACACCTTC.

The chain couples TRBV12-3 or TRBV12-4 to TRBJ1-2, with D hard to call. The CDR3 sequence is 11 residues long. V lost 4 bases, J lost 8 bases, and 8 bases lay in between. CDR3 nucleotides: TGTGCCAGCAGTTCCGGGCAGGGCTACACCTTC. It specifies CASSSGQGYTF.

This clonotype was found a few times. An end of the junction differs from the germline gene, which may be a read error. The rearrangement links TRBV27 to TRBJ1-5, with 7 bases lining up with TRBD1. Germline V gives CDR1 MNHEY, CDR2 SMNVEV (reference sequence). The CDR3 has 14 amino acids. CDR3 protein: CASSSGQASQSQHF. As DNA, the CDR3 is TGTGCCAGCAGTTCCGGACAGGCTAGTCAGTCCCAGCATTTT.

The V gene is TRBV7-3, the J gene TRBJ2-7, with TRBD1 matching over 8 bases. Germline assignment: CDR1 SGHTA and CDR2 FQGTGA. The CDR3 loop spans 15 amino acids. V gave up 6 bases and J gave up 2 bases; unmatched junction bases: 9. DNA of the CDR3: TGTGCCAGCAGTGAGACCGGACAGGGCCCCTACGAGCAGTACTTC. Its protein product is CASSETGQGPYEQYF.

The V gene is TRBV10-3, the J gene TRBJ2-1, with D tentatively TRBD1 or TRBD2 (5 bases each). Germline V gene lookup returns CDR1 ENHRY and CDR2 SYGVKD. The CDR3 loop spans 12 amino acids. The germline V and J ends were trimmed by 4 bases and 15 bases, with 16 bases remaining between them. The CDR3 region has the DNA TGTGCCATCAGTGGGGGGACGGGCTTGGGGTTCTTC. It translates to CAISGGTGLGFF.

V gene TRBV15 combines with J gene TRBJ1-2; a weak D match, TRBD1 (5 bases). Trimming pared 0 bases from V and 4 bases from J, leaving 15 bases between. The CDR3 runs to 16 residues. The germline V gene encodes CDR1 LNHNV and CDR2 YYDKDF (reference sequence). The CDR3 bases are TGTGCCACCAGCAGAGATAGATCGGAGGGGATCTATGGCTACACCTTC. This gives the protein CATSRDRSEGIYGYTF. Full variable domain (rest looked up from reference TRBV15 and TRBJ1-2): DAMVIQNPRYQVTQFGKPVTLSCSQTLNHNVMYWYQQKSSQAPKLLFHYYDKDFNNEADTPDNFQSRRPNTSFCFLDIRSPGLGDTAMYLCATSRDRSEGIYGYTFGSGTRLTVV.

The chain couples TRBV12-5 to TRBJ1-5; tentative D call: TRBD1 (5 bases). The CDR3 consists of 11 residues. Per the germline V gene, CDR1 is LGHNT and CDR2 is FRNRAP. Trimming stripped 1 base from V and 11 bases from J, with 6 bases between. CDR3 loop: CASGLGGAQHF. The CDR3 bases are TGTGCTAGTGGTTTGGGAGGGGCCCAGCATTTT.

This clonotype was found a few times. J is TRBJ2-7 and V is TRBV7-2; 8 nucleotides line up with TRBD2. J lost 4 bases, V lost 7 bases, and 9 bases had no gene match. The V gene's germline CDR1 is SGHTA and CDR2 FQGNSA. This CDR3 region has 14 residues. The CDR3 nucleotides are TGTGCCAGCACCCTCGGGACTAGAAATTACGAGCAGTACTTC. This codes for CASTLGTRNYEQYF.

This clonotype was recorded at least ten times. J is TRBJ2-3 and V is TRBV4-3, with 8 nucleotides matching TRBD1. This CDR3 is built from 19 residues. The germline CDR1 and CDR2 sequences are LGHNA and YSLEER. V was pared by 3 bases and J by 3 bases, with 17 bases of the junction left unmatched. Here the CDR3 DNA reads TGCGCCAGCAGCCAGTCAGGGGGCTTGGCGGTGTCTAGGACAGATACGCAGTATTTT. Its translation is CASSQSGGLAVSRTDTQYF.

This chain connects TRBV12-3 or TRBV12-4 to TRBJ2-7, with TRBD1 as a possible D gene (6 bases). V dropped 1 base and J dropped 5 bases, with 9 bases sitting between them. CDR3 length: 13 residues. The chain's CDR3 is CASSLVRGDEQYF. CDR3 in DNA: TGTGCCAGCAGTTTAGTCAGGGGAGACGAGCAGTACTTC.

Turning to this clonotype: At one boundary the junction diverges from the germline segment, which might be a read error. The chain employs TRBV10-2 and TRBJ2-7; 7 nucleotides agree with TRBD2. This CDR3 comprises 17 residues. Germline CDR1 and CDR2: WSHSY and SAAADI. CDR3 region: CASSDSISERGAYEQYF. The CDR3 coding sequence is TGTGCCAGCAGTGACTCGATCTCGGAGCGGGGAGCCTACGAGCAGTACTTC.

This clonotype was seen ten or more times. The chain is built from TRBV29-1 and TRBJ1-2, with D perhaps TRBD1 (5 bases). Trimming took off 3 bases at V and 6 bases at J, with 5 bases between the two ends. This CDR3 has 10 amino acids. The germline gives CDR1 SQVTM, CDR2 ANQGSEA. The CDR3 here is CSVDRDGYTF. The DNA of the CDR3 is TGCAGCGTTGACAGGGATGGCTACACCTTC.

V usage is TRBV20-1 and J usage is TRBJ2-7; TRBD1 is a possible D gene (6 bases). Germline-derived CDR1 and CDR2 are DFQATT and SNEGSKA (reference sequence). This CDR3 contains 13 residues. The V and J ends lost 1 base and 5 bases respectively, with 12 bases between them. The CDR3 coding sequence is TGCAGTGCTAGAGCTGGGGGCATCGACGAGCAGTACTTC. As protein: CSARAGGIDEQYF.